This entry lists 29 T cell receptor beta chains sequenced from one sample in a study of cytomegalovirus exposure and HLA in healthy donors. The method was immunoSEQ multiplex PCR; TCRdb's version includes in-frame clones alone and lacks a portion of them. The sample shows under 150,000 clones, around 90% of them seen only once. Sample: PBMCs. All receptors derive from a man younger than 35 in good health and CMV-seropositive.

The CDR3 DNA sequence: TGCGCCAGCAACAGTAACTCAGATACGCAGTATTTT. This encodes CASNSNSDTQYF. V gene TRBV10-2 combines with J gene TRBJ2-3; D is unclear. This CDR3 has 12 residues. Germline V gives CDR1 WSHSY, CDR2 SAAADI. The V end was cut by 7 bases, the J end by 4 bases, with 9 bases between.

This CDR3 is CASSERQGRLPGELFF. The CDR3 nucleotides are TGCGCCAGCAGCGAGAGACAGGGTCGTCTTCCCGGGGAGCTGTTTTTT. This sequence joins TRBV5-1 and TRBJ2-2; 7 nucleotides match TRBD1. Trimming took 4 bases from V and 6 from J; bases not matched to a gene: 12. Germline lookup yields CDR1 SGHRS and CDR2 YFSETQ. CDR3 length equals 16 residues.

V gene TRBV5-6 combines with J gene TRBJ2-7, with D perhaps matching TRBD1 (6 bases). The CDR3 length is 14 residues. Germline CDR1 SGHDT, CDR2 YYEEEE. The V end was cut by 4 bases, the J end by 0 bases, with 11 bases between. CDR3 protein: CASSEDSSSYEQYF. Written as DNA, the CDR3 is TGTGCCAGCAGCGAGGACAGCAGCTCCTACGAGCAGTACTTC.

This chain joins TRBV2 and TRBJ2-7; the match to TRBD2 covers 13 bases. Germline V gives CDR1 SNHLY, CDR2 FYNNEI. This CDR3 spans 15 amino acids. The ends lost 9 bases at V and 2 bases at J; junction bases unmatched: 7. CDR3 loop: CARKGLAGVAYEQYF. In DNA, the CDR3 is TGTGCCAGAAAAGGACTAGCGGGAGTTGCCTACGAGCAGTACTTC.

The J gene is TRBJ2-7, the V gene TRBV27, with D perhaps TRBD1 (5 bases). Trimming pared 4 bases from V and 2 bases from J, leaving 12 bases between. The CDR3 covers 14 residues. The germline V gene encodes CDR1 MNHEY and CDR2 SMNVEV (reference sequence). CDR3 sequence: CASSSRQGAYEQYF. The CDR3 DNA reads TGTGCCAGCAGTTCTCGGCAGGGTGCCTACGAGCAGTACTTC.

The rearrangement uses TRBV7-2 and TRBJ1-5; TRBD1 aligns across 9 bases. This CDR3 is 16 amino acids long. CDR1 is SGHTA, CDR2 FQGNSA, per germline. V lost 0 bases and J lost 5; bases outside the gene matches: 5. The CDR3 DNA reads TGTGCCAGCAGCTTAGCGGAAGGGACAGGGTATCAGCCCCAGCATTTT. Encoded protein: CASSLAEGTGYQPQHF.

The V call is TRBV19, the J call TRBJ1-1, with D possibly matching TRBD1 (5 bases). Trimming took off 6 bases at V and 7 bases at J, with 15 bases between the two ends. CDR1 LNHDA and CDR2 SQIVND come from the germline V gene (reference sequence). This CDR3 comprises 13 residues. In DNA form, the CDR3 reads TGTGCCAGTAGGGATAGATTCCAGGGTGAAGCTTTCTTT. The encoded protein is CASRDRFQGEAFF.

This chain connects TRBV5-4 to TRBJ2-3; 7 nucleotides agree with TRBD2. Losses at the gene ends were 4 bases for V and 4 bases for J; bases not matched to a gene: 3. The CDR3 is 13 amino acids. Looked up from germline, CDR1 is SGHNT and CDR2 is YYREEE (reference sequence). CDR3 nucleotides: TGTGCCAGCAGCCCAGGGAGGGCAGATACGCAGTATTTT. Its translation: CASSPGRADTQYF.

This sequence joins TRBV5-1 and TRBJ2-6, with a possible D match to TRBD1 (5 bases). Germline loops: CDR1 SGHRS, CDR2 YFSETQ. With 4 bases removed from V and 1 base from J, the gap between germline ends came to 21 bases. This CDR3 comprises 19 residues. This CDR3 is CASSQGHTLILSGANVLTF. In DNA, the CDR3 is TGCGCCAGCAGCCAAGGACACACTTTAATTTTGTCTGGGGCCAACGTCCTGACTTTC.

The chain combines TRBV2 with TRBJ2-3, with D hard to call. The CDR3 sequence is 11 residues long. CDR1 and CDR2 (germline): SNHLY, FYNNEI. V was pared by 7 bases and J by 4 bases, with 6 bases between. The CDR3 DNA reads as TGTGCCAGCACTAGATCAGATACGCAGTATTTT. This codes for CASTRSDTQYF.

The chain employs TRBV6-5 and TRBJ2-2, with 7 positions matching TRBD2. CDR3 length equals 15 residues. J gave up 0 bases and V 3 bases, and 1 base lay outside the gene matches. The germline V gene has CDR1 MNHEY and CDR2 SVGAGI. CDR3 nucleotides: TGTGCCAGCAGTTATGGGACTACGAACACCGGGGAGCTGTTTTTT. Translating it yields CASSYGTTNTGELFF.

This chain joins TRBV6-5 and TRBJ1-1; no firm D call. The V end lost 4 bases, the J end lost 1 base, and 10 bases lay between the germline ends. Germline V gives CDR1 MNHEY, CDR2 SVGAGI. The CDR3 consists of 14 residues. The CDR3 loop is CASSWRVPNTEAFF. CDR3 in DNA: TGTGCCAGCAGTTGGAGGGTTCCGAACACTGAAGCTTTCTTT.

Notes on this clone: A much more abundant neighbour one base away suggests this may be a read error. This CDR3 is also generated by other DNA sequences in the sample. CDR3 sequence reads: CAWSGQGNTIYF. CDR3 in DNA: TGTGCCTGGAGCGGACAGGGAAACACCATATATTTT. V is TRBV30 and J is TRBJ1-3, with D possibly matching TRBD1 (6 bases). The germline V gene has CDR1 GTSNPN and CDR2 SVGIG (reference sequence). V shed 3 bases and J shed 4 bases, with 7 bases lying between them. This CDR3 contains 12 residues.

V and J are TRBV27 and TRBJ1-2; possibly TRBD1 for D (6 bases). The germline V gene encodes CDR1 MNHEY and CDR2 SMNVEV (reference sequence). The V end lost 3 bases, the J end lost 6 bases, and 11 bases lay between the germline ends. The CDR3 runs to 13 residues. CDR3 in DNA: TGTGCCAGCAGTTTCGCAGGGGACGATGGCTACACCTTC. Encoded protein: CASSFAGDDGYTF.

The rearrangement uses TRBV9 and TRBJ2-4, with D tentatively TRBD1 (5 bases). Trimming pared 0 bases from V and 7 bases from J, leaving 11 bases between. CDR3 length: 14 amino acids. Germline V lookup: CDR1 SGDLS, CDR2 YYNGEE. The CDR3 loop is CASSVESGWNIQYF. The CDR3 coding sequence is TGTGCCAGCAGCGTAGAGTCAGGGTGGAACATTCAGTACTTC.

The V gene is TRBV30, the J gene TRBJ1-2, with a tentative D call TRBD1 (5 bases). Germline V gene data show CDR1 as GTSNPN and CDR2 as SVGIG (reference sequence). V shed 0 bases and J shed 2 bases, with 10 bases lying between them. This CDR3 is built from 14 residues. For the CDR3, the DNA is TGTGCCTGGAGTGTAAAGTCAGGGAACTATGGCTACACCTTC. This translates into CAWSVKSGNYGYTF.

CDR3 residues: CASSHGWTGRADTQYF. CDR3 coding DNA: TGTGCCAGCAGCCACGGCTGGACAGGGAGAGCAGATACGCAGTATTTT. V is TRBV4-2 and J is TRBJ2-3; 8 bases agree with TRBD1. From germline, CDR1 is LGHNA and CDR2 YNFKEQ. The V gene end was trimmed by 3 bases and the J gene end by 4 bases; junction bases not matched to a gene: 9. This CDR3 region has 16 residues.

The CDR3 DNA sequence: TGCGCCAGCAGCTTCCAGGGGGTGTCTGGCACAGATACGCAGTATTTT. It translates to CASSFQGVSGTDTQYF. The chain joins TRBV5-1 to TRBJ2-3, with 7 bases lining up with TRBD1. The CDR3 totals 16 residues. In germline, CDR1 is SGHRS, CDR2 YFSETQ. V shed 2 bases, J shed 1 base, and the junction held 7 bases outside the gene matches.

V usage is TRBV30 and J usage is TRBJ1-4; possible D gene TRBD1, 5 bases. This CDR3 has 14 amino acids. Trimming cost V 2 bases and J 0 bases, with 7 bases left between them. Germline V lookup: CDR1 GTSNPN, CDR2 SVGIG (reference sequence). CDR3 sequence (DNA): TGTGCCTGGAGTTGGGGGGCAACTAATGAAAAACTGTTTTTT. It encodes CAWSWGATNEKLFF.

V gene TRBV27 combines with J gene TRBJ1-1; D is undetermined. CDR3 length: 13 residues. From germline, CDR1 is MNHEY and CDR2 SMNVEV (reference sequence). V was pared by 3 bases and J by 5 bases, with 10 bases between. The CDR3 region is CASSFLSGTEAFF. The CDR3 DNA follows: TGTGCCAGCAGTTTCCTCTCGGGTACTGAAGCTTTCTTT.

In this sample, this clone turned up once. The rearrangement uses TRBV6-5 and TRBJ1-2; D is possibly TRBD1 (5 bases). Between the trimmed V and J ends, which lost 4 bases and 3 bases, there was a span of 9 bases. CDR1 and CDR2 (germline): MNHEY, SVGAGI. The CDR3 is 13 amino acids. The CDR3 DNA reads as TGTGCCAGCAGTTTTGACAGTCACTATGGCTACACCTTC. Its translation is CASSFDSHYGYTF.

About this clone itself: The junction departs from germline at one end; a sequencing error may be responsible. The V call is TRBV2, the J call TRBJ2-1, with D perhaps matching TRBD2 (6 bases). CDR3 size: 14 residues. The V gene's germline CDR1 is SNHLY and CDR2 FYNNEI. The CDR3 DNA is TGTGCCAGCAGTGAGAGGGCAGGAGGGGACTCGGTGCTCTTC. Amino acids: CASSERAGGDSVLF.

This chain links TRBV7-8 with TRBJ2-7; TRBD1 matches at 7 bases. CDR3 length: 13 amino acids. Per germline, CDR1 SGHVS and CDR2 FQNEAQ. V was pared by 5 bases and J by 7 bases, with 8 bases of the junction left unmatched. CDR3 sequence reads: CASSPDRVGEQYF. CDR3 sequence (DNA): TGTGCCAGCAGCCCAGACAGGGTGGGAGAGCAGTACTTC. Based on the CDR3 plus reference TRBV7-8 and TRBJ2-7, the full variable domain is GAGVSQSPRYKVAKRGQDVALRCDPISGHVSLFWYQQALGQGPEFLTYFQNEAQLDKSGLPSDRFFAERPEGSVSTLKIQRTQQEDSAVYLCASSPDRVGEQYFGPGTRLTVT.

The chain employs TRBV6-6 and TRBJ2-7; no definite D call. V lost 0 bases, J lost 7 bases, and 7 bases lay in between. The CDR3 has 12 residues. From germline, CDR1 is MNHNY and CDR2 SVGAGI (reference sequence). This CDR3 is CASSYSNREQYF. As DNA, the CDR3 is TGTGCCAGCAGTTACTCAAACAGAGAGCAGTACTTC.

The V and J genes are TRBV2 and TRBJ1-5; D is uncertain. The CDR3 consists of 13 residues. Trimming cost V 5 bases and J 2 bases, with 7 bases left between them. In germline, CDR1 is SNHLY, CDR2 FYNNEI. The CDR3 sequence: CASSWAGNQPQHF. The CDR3 nucleotides read TGTGCCAGCAGTTGGGCAGGCAATCAGCCCCAGCATTTT.

The V gene is TRBV2, the J gene TRBJ2-5; 8 bases match TRBD1. The V gene end was trimmed by 4 bases and the J gene end by 5 bases; junction bases not matched to a gene: 6. Germline V gene data show CDR1 as SNHLY and CDR2 as FYNNEI. The CDR3 contains 14 residues. The CDR3 bases are TGTGCCAGCAGTGTATTCACAGGGGGGGAGACCCAGTACTTC. This codes for CASSVFTGGETQYF.

This clone was counted once. The chain has TRBV28 and TRBJ2-3; D call uncertain. The germline gives CDR1 MDHEN, CDR2 SYDVKM. With 2 bases removed from V and 1 base from J, the gap between germline ends came to 10 bases. CDR3 size: 15 residues. CDR3 sequence (DNA): TGTGCCAGCAGTTTAAGCAGCGCGGGCACAGATACGCAGTATTTT. This sequence encodes CASSLSSAGTDTQYF.

The J gene is TRBJ2-1, the V gene TRBV7-9; perhaps TRBD2 as D (6 bases). The germline V gene has CDR1 SEHNR and CDR2 FQNEAQ (reference sequence). The CDR3 consists of 13 residues. Trimming stripped 5 bases from V and 10 bases from J, with 15 bases between. CDR3 DNA sequence: TGTGCCAGCAGCCTCCTCTCTAGCGCGGAGCAGTTCTTC. Its translation is CASSLLSSAEQFF.

The genes are TRBV2 and TRBJ2-1; 10 bases match TRBD1. The CDR3 is 15 residues long. V lost 6 bases and J lost 3; bases outside the gene matches: 5. The V gene's germline CDR1 is SNHLY and CDR2 FYNNEI. Here the CDR3 DNA reads TGTGCCAGCAGCCAGACAGGGGGCGGCTACAATGAGCAGTTCTTC. Its translation is CASSQTGGGYNEQFF. The full variable domain, with the rest looked up from reference TRBV2 and TRBJ2-1, is EPEVTQTPSHQVTQMGQEVILRCVPISNHLYFYWYRQILGQKVEFLVSFYNNEISEKSEIFDDQFSVERPDGSNFTLKIRSTKLEDSAMYFCASSQTGGGYNEQFFGPGTRLTVL.